This T cell receptor beta chain was recorded in a study of early stage breast cancer tumors. For the study at large: Of approximately 16 invasive breast tumors, twelve were hormone receptor-positive, HER2-negative. Study-wide points: Compared with adjacent normal breast tissue, tumors showed roughly 2.5-fold greater T cell density and higher clonality. Commonly generated sequences made up most enriched TCRB sequences shared between patients.

Each sample had two DNA replicates, 0.5 ug blood or about 1.5 ug tissue. Produced via immunoSEQ multiplex PCR; TCRdb's table is partial and in-frame only. The sample consists of about 53,000 clones, around nine tenths of them appearing once. The V end lost 3 bases, the J end lost 0 bases, and 8 bases lay between the germline ends. CDR1 is SSHAT, CDR2 FNYEAQ, per germline (reference sequence). The CDR3 contains 15 residues. A note on this clone: The antigen is not known.

Sequenced input: blood. This clonotype originated in a person aged 70 to 79 with breast cancer. The chain has TRBV7-7 and TRBJ1-4; D gene uncertain. The CDR3 DNA sequence: TGTGCCAGCAGCTTGGGCGGGACAACTAATGAAAAACTGTTTTTT. Protein product: CASSLGGTTNEKLFF.